A single sample gave rise to the 24 T cell receptor beta chains below, sequenced in a study of shared clonotypes between healthy human individuals (dated by TCRdb to about 2020). Libraries were made using the immunoSEQ multiplex PCR assay. Here the immuneACCESS table is served through TCRdb, limited to in-frame sequences with V and J called. Missing clones are a known gap in these copies; in checked studies unresolved V genes cover under half, and the rest lacks a known reason. This sample is represented by 700,000 to 950,000 clones; roughly 96% of them were singletons. Jointly, the top ten make up less than 0.25% of the sample. CD8 naive samples were obtained by positive selection for CCR7 among CD45RO-negative cells, yielding a CD45RA+CCR7+ population from which TemRA cells were excluded. The sample comprised naive CD8+ T cells sorted from blood. The cell subset or site label for this specimen denotes: CD45RA+CCR7+. The receptor set was obtained from a young man in good health.

This clone was seen a single time. The gene calls are TRBV5-5 and TRBJ1-2; TRBD1 agrees at 9 bases. This CDR3 spans 14 amino acids. J gave up 8 bases and V 2 bases, and 7 bases lay outside the gene matches. CDR1 is SGHKS and CDR2 is YYEKEE in the germline V gene (reference sequence). The CDR3 loop is CASSLPDRGGGYTF. CDR3 DNA sequence: TGTGCCAGCAGCTTACCGGACAGGGGAGGCGGCTACACCTTC.

This chain links TRBV2 with TRBJ2-5, with D perhaps TRBD2 (5 bases). Trimming left V 10 bases short and J 6 bases short, with 15 bases between. This CDR3 contains 12 residues. Germline CDR1 reads SNHLY; CDR2 reads FYNNEI. The CDR3 loop is CAKQGSDKTQYF. The DNA of the CDR3 is TGTGCCAAGCAAGGTAGCGACAAGACCCAGTACTTC.

CDR3 DNA: TGCAGCGCCCGTAGGGACAGGGGATGGGAGACCCAGTACTTC. This encodes CSARRDRGWETQYF. The rearrangement links TRBV29-1 to TRBJ2-5; 10 bases align to TRBD1. Germline CDR1 reads SQVTM; CDR2 reads ANQGSEA. V lost 7 bases, J lost 5 bases, and 10 bases stayed unmatched. The CDR3 is made up of 14 amino acids.

This chain uses TRBV9 with TRBJ2-2; no firm D call. CDR3 length: 11 amino acids. Per the germline V gene, CDR1 is SGDLS and CDR2 is YYNGEE. V lost 5 bases and J 8 bases, leaving 7 bases between the germline ends. In DNA, the CDR3 is TGTGCCAGCAGTGCCTTAGGGGAGCTGTTTTTT. Protein sequence: CASSALGELFF.

The chain joins TRBV5-1 to TRBJ2-1; 10 bases are a match to TRBD2. The J segment lost 9 bases and the V segment lost 0 bases, leaving 6 bases of the junction unmatched. Per germline, CDR1 SGHRS and CDR2 YFSETQ. This CDR3 has 15 amino acids. This chain's CDR3 is CASSLVGAGGFEQFF. The DNA for the CDR3 is TGCGCCAGCAGCTTGGTTGGAGCGGGAGGGTTTGAGCAGTTCTTC.

The chain links TRBV28 to TRBJ1-1; weak D call: TRBD1 (5 bases). The CDR3 sequence is 15 residues long. Germline CDR1 and CDR2: MDHEN and SYDVKM. Between the trimmed V and J ends, which lost 4 bases and 4 bases, there was a span of 16 bases. CDR3 nucleotides: TGTGCCAGCAGTTGGGCAGGGCAGGCGAGCACTGAAGCTTTCTTT. It specifies CASSWAGQASTEAFF.

Of note for this clone: In the same sample, other DNA sequences code for this CDR3. The chain has TRBV9 and TRBJ2-7; D gene uncertain. Germline CDR1 is SGDLS and CDR2 is YYNGEE. V was trimmed by 0 bases and J by 3 bases, leaving 7 bases between them. The CDR3 runs to 13 residues. CDR3 nucleotides: TGTGCCAGCAGCGTAGGCAGAGACTACGAGCAGTACTTC. This encodes CASSVGRDYEQYF.

This CDR3 is CASSPTAGGRHNEQFF. The CDR3, as DNA: TGTGCCAGCAGCCCAACCGCGGGAGGCCGCCACAATGAGCAGTTCTTC. The chain couples TRBV7-3 to TRBJ2-1; 8 bases line up with TRBD2. The CDR3 covers 16 residues. V lost 5 bases to trimming and J lost 5 bases; unmatched junction nucleotides: 11. CDR1 and CDR2 from the germline V gene are SGHTA and FQGTGA. The full variable domain, with the rest looked up from reference TRBV7-3 and TRBJ2-1, is GAGVSQTPSNKVTEKGKYVELRCDPISGHTALYWYRQSLGQGPEFLIYFQGTGAADDSGLPNDRFFAVRPEGSVSTLKIQRTERGDSAVYLCASSPTAGGRHNEQFFGPGTRLTVL.

The chain is built from TRBV4-1 and TRBJ2-7, with TRBD2 matching over 11 bases. J was trimmed by 1 base and V by 2 bases; bases with no gene match: 1. Germline V gene sequence: CDR1 MGHRA, CDR2 YSYEKL. There are 15 residues in the CDR3. The CDR3 DNA sequence: TGCGCCAGCAGCCAAAGACTAGCGGGATCCTACGAGCAGTACTTC. It translates to CASSQRLAGSYEQYF.

In regard to this clone: Germline is not matched at one junction end, which may reflect a read error. The chain carries TRBV7-7 and TRBJ2-1, with 7 nucleotides matching TRBD2. CDR1 SSHAT and CDR2 FNYEAQ come from the germline V gene (reference sequence). The CDR3 loop spans 15 amino acids. The CDR3 spells CASSLGAGVDNEQFF. The CDR3 nucleotides read TGTGCTAGCAGCTTAGGTGCGGGAGTGGACAATGAGCAGTTCTTC.

V is TRBV11-2 and J is TRBJ1-5; TRBD1 aligns across 8 bases. The CDR3 runs 15 residues. Losses at the gene ends were 5 bases for V and 6 bases for J; bases not matched to a gene: 9. From germline, CDR1 is SGHAT and CDR2 FQNNGV. CDR3 sequence reads: CASSPGDRLTQPQHF. CDR3 in DNA: TGTGCCAGCAGCCCAGGGGACAGGCTGACTCAGCCCCAGCATTTT.

V is TRBV11-3 and J is TRBJ2-1; TRBD1 matches 7 bases. CDR1 and CDR2 from the germline V gene are SGHNT and YENEEA. CDR3 length: 15 residues. Germline trimming cut 3 bases from V and 7 bases from J; bases unmatched to any gene: 9. CDR3 coding DNA: TGTGCCAGCAGCTTGTACCGGGACAGCCTTAATGAGCAGTTCTTC. This codes for CASSLYRDSLNEQFF. The variable domain in full, completed from reference TRBV11-3 and TRBJ2-1, reads EAGVVQSPRYKIIEKKQPVAFWCNPISGHNTLYWYLQNLGQGPELLIRYENEEAVDDSQLPKDRFSAERLKGVDSTLKIQPAELGDSAVYLCASSLYRDSLNEQFFGPGTRLTVL.

This chain connects TRBV6-1 to TRBJ2-1, with 9 bases fitting TRBD2. After removal of 4 bases from V and 7 bases from J, the junction contained 29 bases not matched to a gene. Germline V gene data show CDR1 as MNHNS and CDR2 as SASEGT. The CDR3 loop spans 22 amino acids. The CDR3, as DNA: TGTGCCAGCAGTGCAGCACCTGCTCATGCGGGAGGGCGGAACGTCCTCGAAAATGAGCAGTTCTTC. This gives the protein CASSAAPAHAGGRNVLENEQFF.

V and J are TRBV7-9 and TRBJ2-2; TRBD2 might be the D (6 bases). Germline CDR1 SEHNR, CDR2 FQNEAQ (reference sequence). The CDR3 has 14 amino acids. V lost 4 bases, J lost 5 bases, and 11 bases lay in between. CDR3 in DNA: TGTGCCAGCAGCTCCCGGGACTTAACCGGGGAGCTGTTTTTT. This codes for CASSSRDLTGELFF.

The chain employs TRBV27 and TRBJ2-1, with 7 nucleotides matching TRBD2. The CDR3 runs to 14 residues. In germline, CDR1 is MNHEY, CDR2 SMNVEV (reference sequence). The V segment lost 4 bases and the J segment 8 bases; nucleotides outside the gene matches: 8. DNA of the CDR3: TGTGCCAGCAGTTCTCGAAAGACTAGCTATGAGCAGTTCTTC. It yields the protein CASSSRKTSYEQFF.

The rearrangement joins TRBV29-1 to TRBJ1-2; 10 bases line up with TRBD1. Per the germline V gene, CDR1 is SQVTM and CDR2 is ANQGSEA. With V trimmed by 6 bases and J by 2 bases, 0 bases remained unmatched. This CDR3 is built from 12 residues. The CDR3 region is CSVDRGNYGYTF. As DNA, the CDR3 is TGCAGCGTGGACAGGGGGAACTATGGCTACACCTTC.

Concerning this clone itself: The junction differs from germline at one of its ends, possibly a read error. V is TRBV13 and J is TRBJ2-5; TRBD2 matches 14 bases. The germline gives CDR1 PRHDT, CDR2 FYEKMQ (reference sequence). The CDR3 has 17 residues. The chain's CDR3 is CASSLGPGLAGVETQYF. CDR3 in DNA: TGTGCCAGCAGCCTAGGCCCGGGACTAGCGGGAGTTGAGACCCAGTACTTC.

V and J are TRBV27 and TRBJ2-7, with D uncertain. The germline gives CDR1 MNHEY, CDR2 SMNVEV (reference sequence). The ends were cut back, 4 bases at V and 6 bases at J, with 10 bases in the middle. The CDR3 length is 12 residues. The chain's CDR3 is CASSSSGLEQYF. Written as DNA, the CDR3 is TGTGCCAGCAGTTCATCGGGCCTCGAGCAGTACTTC.

The gene calls are TRBV10-2 and TRBJ2-7, with D unclear. The CDR3 length is 13 residues. V was clipped by 8 bases and J by 3 bases, with 14 bases between them. Germline CDR1 reads WSHSY; CDR2 reads SAAADI. The CDR3 DNA reads as TGCGCCAGCCGGCCAGAAGGCCACTACGAGCAGTACTTC. Translating it yields CASRPEGHYEQYF.

J is TRBJ2-5 and V is TRBV5-1, with D uncertain. Germline V gene lookup returns CDR1 SGHRS and CDR2 YFSETQ. Trimming cost V 4 bases and J 1 base, with 14 bases left between them. CDR3 length: 15 amino acids. The CDR3 sequence: CASSPSPGSQETQYF. The DNA for the CDR3 is TGCGCCAGCAGCCCATCCCCTGGGTCCCAAGAGACCCAGTACTTC.

V usage is TRBV5-4 and J usage is TRBJ2-3; 13 nucleotides match TRBD2. V gave up 3 bases and J gave up 7 bases; unmatched junction bases: 8. Germline assignment: CDR1 SGHNT and CDR2 YYREEE (reference sequence). The CDR3 spans 16 residues. The CDR3, as DNA: TGTGCCAGCAGCTCGAAACTAGCGGGAGGGGTTCATACGCAGTATTTT. Protein product: CASSSKLAGGVHTQYF.

V gene TRBV27 combines with J gene TRBJ1-5; 7 positions match TRBD1. Germline CDR1 is MNHEY and CDR2 is SMNVEV (reference sequence). After removal of 5 bases from V and 5 bases from J, the junction contained 9 bases not matched to a gene. The CDR3 has 15 amino acids. The CDR3 protein is CASSKIRDSYQPQHF. The DNA for the CDR3 is TGTGCCAGCAGTAAGATTCGGGACAGTTATCAGCCCCAGCATTTT.

The chain has TRBV4-1 and TRBJ2-1; 14 nucleotides align to TRBD2. V dropped 3 bases and J dropped 8; count of bases not matched to a gene: 3. Germline V gene sequence: CDR1 MGHRA, CDR2 YSYEKL. The CDR3 is made up of 15 amino acids. CDR3 sequence (DNA): TGCGCCAGCAGCCATCCGGGACTAGCGGGAGATGAGCAGTTCTTC. Protein: CASSHPGLAGDEQFF.

The chain carries TRBV28 and TRBJ1-1, with 8 bases identical to TRBD1. The CDR3 sequence is 14 residues long. J gave up 2 bases and V 5 bases, and 4 bases lay outside the gene matches. Germline V gene sequence: CDR1 MDHEN, CDR2 SYDVKM. In DNA, the CDR3 is TGTGCCAGCAGTGGGACAGGAATAAACACTGAAGCTTTCTTT. Amino acids: CASSGTGINTEAFF.